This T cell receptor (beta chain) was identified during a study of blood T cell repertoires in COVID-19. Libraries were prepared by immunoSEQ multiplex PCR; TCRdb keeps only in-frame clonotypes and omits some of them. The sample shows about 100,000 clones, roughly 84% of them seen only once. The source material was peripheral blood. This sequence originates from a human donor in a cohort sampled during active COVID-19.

The CDR3 sequence is CASSQGQGALGNTIYF. CDR3 sequence (DNA): TGCGCCAGCAGCCAGGGACAGGGGGCACTTGGAAACACCATATATTTT. This chain uses TRBV4-1 with TRBJ1-3; 12 positions agree with TRBD1. The germline CDR1 and CDR2 sequences are MGHRA and YSYEKL. The V and J ends lost 3 bases and 3 bases, in that order; junction bases with no gene match: 3. This CDR3 comprises 16 residues.